This T cell receptor beta chain is drawn from a study of blood T cell repertoires in COVID-19. Study summary: Sample material is recorded as cDNA or gDNA derived from T cells, B-cell-depleted T cells, or PBMCs.

CDR1 SGHDN and CDR2 FVKESK come from the germline V gene. CDR3 length: 13 residues. Trimming removed 3 bases at V and 3 bases at J, with 6 bases between. Original processing notes: Estimation of nucleated cell counts relied on the amplification of reference gene primers. Sequenced by immunoSEQ multiplex PCR; TCRdb stores in-frame clones only, minus some. The V and J calls and the clone size are those of that table, but D and trimming were determined from the DNA. The profile shows 75,000 to 90,000 clones, about 87% of them singletons. This clone was seen only a few times. The receptor's source is a man at least 80 years old with acute or convalescent COVID-19. The rearrangement joins TRBV14 to TRBJ1-5; tentative D call: TRBD1 (5 bases). Material for sequencing was peripheral blood. The CDR3 loop reads CASSQDNNQPQHF. The CDR3 DNA follows: TGTGCCAGCAGCCAGGACAACAATCAGCCCCAGCATTTT.